The present TCR beta chain was sequenced within a study of cytomegalovirus exposure and HLA in healthy donors. Turning to the study itself: As released early, the data held approximately 80 million unique TCRs from HLA-typed donors. Overall study results and limits: For most TCR sequences rarity was the rule, although some public TCRs occurred in many donors. Cytomegalovirus status was reportedly diagnosed by the classifier with high sensitivity and specificity. A previous analysis found most TCR beta V segments productive roughly 90% or roughly 30% of the time.

Use of 60 Vbeta and 13 Jbeta primers characterized the PCR. Produced via immunoSEQ multiplex PCR; TCRdb's table is partial and in-frame only. This sample has over 70,000 clones, with approximately 80% found just once. For this clone: The antigen is not known.

Germline V gene lookup returns CDR1 MNHNS and CDR2 SASEGT. This CDR3 spans 13 amino acids. V lost 2 bases and J 6 bases, leaving 8 bases between the germline ends. Sample: PBMCs. The receptor was isolated from a woman in her forties or fifties in good health and CMV-seropositive. The J gene is TRBJ1-5, the V gene TRBV6-1; D unresolved. CDR3 DNA: TGTGCCAGCAGTGAAAGAGGGATTCAGCCCCAGCATTTT. Its protein is CASSERGIQPQHF.